This TCR beta chain was documented in a study of cytotoxic CD8 clonotypes in ibrutinib-treated CLL. Study-level information: Some 25 partial and 2 complete responses; at median approximately 68 months, roughly 15 remitted, roughly 12 progressed.

V was shortened by 6 bases and J by 0 bases, with 12 bases between the two germline ends. Germline V gene lookup returns CDR1 LNHDA and CDR2 SQIVND (reference sequence). The CDR3 sequence is 15 residues long. Data came from immunoSEQ multiplex PCR; TCRdb stores just in-frame clones and leaves some out. The table includes approximately 160,000 clones, approximately 91% detected once. General study points: Clonality (at baseline) was higher than in age-matched healthy donors and tracked circulating CD8+ T-cell counts. Sustained-remission and progressing patients had different sampling times.

Of note for this clone: Antigen unknown.

The chain has TRBV19 and TRBJ1-3; D not resolved. The sequenced sample was PBMCs, obtained at disease progression, from a patient treated with ibrutinib. This clonotype was sampled from a human donor with chronic lymphocytic leukemia. The DNA for the CDR3 is TGTGCCAGTAGGTCGGAGACGGTCTCTGGAAACACCATATATTTT. Its protein is CASRSETVSGNTIYF.